The source of this T cell receptor (beta chain) is a study of T cells in Graves' hyperthyroidism and ophthalmopathy. Study results and caveats: Progression to ophthalmopathy was predicted a median of approximately 6.4 months early.

Trimming removed 2 bases from V and 3 bases from J, with 20 bases in between. Germline CDR1 reads MNHEY; CDR2 reads SVGAGI. This CDR3 has 18 amino acids. A few counts support this clonotype. What it binds is not known. Regions amplified from RNA transcripts were the TCR beta CDR3 regions. HTBI primers were the set used in a first-round RT-PCR of the TCR CDR3. Via MiXCR, TCRdb re-called the multiplex PCR reads, giving one row per CDR3 protein. In the table there are a few hundred thousand distinct CDR3 sequences, about 15% of which are singletons. The V call is TRBV6-5, the J call TRBJ1-5, with unresolved D. The receptor was derived from a woman aged 25-40 years with Graves' hyperthyroidism. The sequenced sample consisted of blood. This chain's CDR3 is CASSYPDPRWQLNQPQHF. CDR3 nucleotide sequence: TGTGCCAGCAGTTACCCAGACCCGCGATGGCAGCTCAATCAGCCCCAGCATTTT.